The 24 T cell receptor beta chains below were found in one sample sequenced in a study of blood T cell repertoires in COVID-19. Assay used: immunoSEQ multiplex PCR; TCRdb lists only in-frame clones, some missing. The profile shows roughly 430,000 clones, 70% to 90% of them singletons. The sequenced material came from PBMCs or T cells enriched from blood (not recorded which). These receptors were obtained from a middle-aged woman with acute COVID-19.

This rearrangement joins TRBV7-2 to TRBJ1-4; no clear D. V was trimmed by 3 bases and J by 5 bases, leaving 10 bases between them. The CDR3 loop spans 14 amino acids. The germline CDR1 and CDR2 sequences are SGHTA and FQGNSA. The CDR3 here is CASSFWQENEKLFF. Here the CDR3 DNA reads TGTGCCAGCAGCTTCTGGCAGGAAAATGAAAAACTGTTTTTT.

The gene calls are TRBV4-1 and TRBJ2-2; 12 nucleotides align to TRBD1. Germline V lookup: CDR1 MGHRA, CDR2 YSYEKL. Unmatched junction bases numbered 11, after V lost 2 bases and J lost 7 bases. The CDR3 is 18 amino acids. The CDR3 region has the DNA TGCGCCAGCAGCCAATGGGGCCGGGACAGGGGGCCAGGCGGGGAGCTGTTTTTT. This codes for CASSQWGRDRGPGGELFF.

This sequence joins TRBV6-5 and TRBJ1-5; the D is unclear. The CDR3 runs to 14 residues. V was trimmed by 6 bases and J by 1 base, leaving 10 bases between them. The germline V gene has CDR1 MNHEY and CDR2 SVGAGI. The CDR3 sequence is CASSFAASNQPQHF. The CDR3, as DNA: TGTGCCAGCAGCTTCGCGGCGAGCAATCAGCCCCAGCATTTT.

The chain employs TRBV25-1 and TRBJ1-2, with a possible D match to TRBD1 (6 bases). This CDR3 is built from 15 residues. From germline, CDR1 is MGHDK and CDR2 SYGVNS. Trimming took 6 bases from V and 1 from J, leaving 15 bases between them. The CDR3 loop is CASRTKKQGNYGYTF. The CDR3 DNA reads TGTGCCAGCAGGACCAAAAAACAGGGTAACTATGGCTACACCTTC.

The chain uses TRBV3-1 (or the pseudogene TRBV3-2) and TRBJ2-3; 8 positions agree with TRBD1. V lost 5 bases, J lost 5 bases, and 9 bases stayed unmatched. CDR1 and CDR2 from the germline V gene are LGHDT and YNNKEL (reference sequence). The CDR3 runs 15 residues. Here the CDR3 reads CASSERTGRVDTQYF. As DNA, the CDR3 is TGTGCCAGCAGCGAAAGGACAGGGCGGGTAGATACGCAGTATTTT.

The CDR3 bases are TGCGCCAGCAGCCCGACAGGGTCGGTGAGCGCCTACGAGCAGTACTTC. Protein: CASSPTGSVSAYEQYF. This chain joins TRBV5-1 and TRBJ2-7; 7 bases align to TRBD1. Looked up from germline, CDR1 is SGHRS and CDR2 is YFSETQ. This CDR3 contains 16 residues. The V and J ends lost 4 bases and 2 bases, in that order; junction bases with no gene match: 12.

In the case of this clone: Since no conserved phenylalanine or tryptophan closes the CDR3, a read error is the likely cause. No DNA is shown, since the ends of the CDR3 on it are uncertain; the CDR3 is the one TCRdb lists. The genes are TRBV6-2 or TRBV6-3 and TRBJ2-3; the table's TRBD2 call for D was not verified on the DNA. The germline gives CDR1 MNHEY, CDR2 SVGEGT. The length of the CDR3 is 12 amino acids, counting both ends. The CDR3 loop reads CASSDPGLADLL.

The CDR3 region has the DNA TGCGCCAGCAGTCAACATGGACACCTGAACACTGAAGCTTTCTTT. Its protein product is CASSQHGHLNTEAFF. This chain joins TRBV23-1 and TRBJ1-1; weak D call: TRBD1 (5 bases). TRBV23-1 is flagged as an ORF with uncertain function. The CDR3 is made up of 15 amino acids. V dropped 2 bases and J dropped 0 bases, with 10 bases sitting between them.

CDR3 protein: CASSLSDNSPLHF. In nucleotides, the CDR3 is TGTGCCAGCAGTTTAAGCGATAATTCACCCCTCCACTTT. The chain joins TRBV27 to TRBJ1-6, with D unresolved. CDR3 size: 13 residues. Deletions cut 2 bases from V and 5 bases from J, with 4 bases between. Germline CDR1 MNHEY, CDR2 SMNVEV (reference sequence).

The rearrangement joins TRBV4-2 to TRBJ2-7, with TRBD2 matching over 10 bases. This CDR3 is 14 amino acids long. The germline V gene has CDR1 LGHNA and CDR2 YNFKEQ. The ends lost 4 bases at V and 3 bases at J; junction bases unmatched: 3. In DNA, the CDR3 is TGTGCCAGCAGCCCGAGCGGGGGGGACTACGAGCAGTACTTC. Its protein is CASSPSGGDYEQYF.

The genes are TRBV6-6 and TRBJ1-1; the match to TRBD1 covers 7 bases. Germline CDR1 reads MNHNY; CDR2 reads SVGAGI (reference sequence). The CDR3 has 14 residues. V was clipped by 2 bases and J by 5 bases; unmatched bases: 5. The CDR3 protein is CASSYQGVHTEAFF. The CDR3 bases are TGTGCCAGCAGTTACCAGGGGGTGCATACTGAAGCTTTCTTT.

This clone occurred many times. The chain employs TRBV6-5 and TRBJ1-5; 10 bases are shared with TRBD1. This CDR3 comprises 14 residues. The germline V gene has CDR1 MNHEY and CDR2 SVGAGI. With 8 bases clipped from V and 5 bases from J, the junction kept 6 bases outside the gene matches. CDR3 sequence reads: CASGGTGVYQPQHF. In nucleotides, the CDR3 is TGTGCCAGCGGGGGGACAGGGGTGTATCAGCCCCAGCATTTT.

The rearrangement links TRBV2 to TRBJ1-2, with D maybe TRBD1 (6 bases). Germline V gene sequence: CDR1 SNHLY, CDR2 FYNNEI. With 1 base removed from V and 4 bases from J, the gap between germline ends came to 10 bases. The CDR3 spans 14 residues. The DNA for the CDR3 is TGTGCCAGCAGTGAAGGCGGACAGATCTATGGCTACACCTTC. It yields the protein CASSEGGQIYGYTF.

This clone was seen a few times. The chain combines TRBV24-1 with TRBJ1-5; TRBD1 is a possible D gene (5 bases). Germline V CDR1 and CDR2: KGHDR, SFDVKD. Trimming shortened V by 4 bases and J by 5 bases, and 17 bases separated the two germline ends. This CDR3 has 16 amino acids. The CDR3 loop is CATSDPRKGQDQPQHF. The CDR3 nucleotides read TGTGCCACCAGTGACCCTAGAAAGGGGCAGGATCAGCCCCAGCATTTT.

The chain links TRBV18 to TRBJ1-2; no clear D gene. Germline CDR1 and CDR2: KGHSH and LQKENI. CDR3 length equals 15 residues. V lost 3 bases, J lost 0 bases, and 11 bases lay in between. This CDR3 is CASSPGQAANYGYTF. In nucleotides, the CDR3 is TGTGCCAGCTCACCTGGCCAGGCCGCTAACTATGGCTACACCTTC.

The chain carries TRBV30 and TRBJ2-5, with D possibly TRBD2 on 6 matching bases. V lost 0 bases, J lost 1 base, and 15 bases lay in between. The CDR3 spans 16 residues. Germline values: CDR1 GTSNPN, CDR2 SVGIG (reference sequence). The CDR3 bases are TGTGCCTGGAGTGTAAATTCCCCTAGCGCCCAAGAGACCCAGTACTTC. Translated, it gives CAWSVNSPSAQETQYF. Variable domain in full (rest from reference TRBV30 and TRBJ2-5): SQTIHQWPATLVQPVGSPLSLECTVEGTSNPNLYWYRQAAGRGLQLLFYSVGIGQISSEVPQNLSASRPQDRQFILSSKKLLLSDSGFYLCAWSVNSPSAQETQYFGPGTRLLVL.

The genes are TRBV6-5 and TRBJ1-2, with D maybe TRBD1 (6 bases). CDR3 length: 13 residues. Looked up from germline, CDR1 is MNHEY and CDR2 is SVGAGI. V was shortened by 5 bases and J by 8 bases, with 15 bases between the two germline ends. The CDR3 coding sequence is TGTGCCAGCAGTAAGGACAGCGCTATGGGCTACACCTTC. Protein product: CASSKDSAMGYTF.

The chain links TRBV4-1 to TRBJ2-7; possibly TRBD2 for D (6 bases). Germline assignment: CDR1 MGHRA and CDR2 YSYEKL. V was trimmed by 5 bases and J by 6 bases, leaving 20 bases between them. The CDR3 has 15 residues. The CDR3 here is CASSLRLGPGGEQYF. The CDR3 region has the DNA TGCGCCAGCAGCTTACGACTAGGCCCCGGGGGCGAGCAGTACTTC.

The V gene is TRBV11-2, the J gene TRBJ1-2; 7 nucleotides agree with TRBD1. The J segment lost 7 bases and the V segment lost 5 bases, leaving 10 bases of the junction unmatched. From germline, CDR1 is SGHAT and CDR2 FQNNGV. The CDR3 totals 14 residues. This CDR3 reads CASSPIQGGGGYTF. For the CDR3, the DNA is TGTGCCAGCAGCCCGATCCAGGGGGGTGGTGGCTACACCTTC.

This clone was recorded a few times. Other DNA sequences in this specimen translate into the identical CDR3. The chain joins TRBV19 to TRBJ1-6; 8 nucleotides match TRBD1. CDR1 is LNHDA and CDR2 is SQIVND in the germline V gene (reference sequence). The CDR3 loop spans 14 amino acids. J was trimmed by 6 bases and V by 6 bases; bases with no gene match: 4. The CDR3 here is CASSTTGGNSPLHF. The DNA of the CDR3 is TGTGCCAGTAGCACCACAGGGGGTAATTCACCCCTCCACTTT.

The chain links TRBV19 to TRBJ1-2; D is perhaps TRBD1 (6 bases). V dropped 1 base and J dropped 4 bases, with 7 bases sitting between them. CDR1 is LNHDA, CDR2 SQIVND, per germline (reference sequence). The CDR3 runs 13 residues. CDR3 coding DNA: TGTGCCAGTAGTATAGGGACAGTCTATGGCTACACCTTC. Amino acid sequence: CASSIGTVYGYTF. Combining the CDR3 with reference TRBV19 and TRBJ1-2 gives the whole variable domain DGGITQSPKYLFRKEGQNVTLSCEQNLNHDAMYWYRQDPGQGLRLIYYSQIVNDFQKGDIAEGYSVSREKKESFPLTVTSAQKNPTAFYLCASSIGTVYGYTFGSGTRLTVV.

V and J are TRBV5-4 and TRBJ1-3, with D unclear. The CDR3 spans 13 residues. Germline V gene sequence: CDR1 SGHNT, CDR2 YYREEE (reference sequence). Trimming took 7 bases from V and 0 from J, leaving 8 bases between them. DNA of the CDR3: TGTGCCAGCTCCCCGTACTCTGGAAACACCATATATTTT. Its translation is CASSPYSGNTIYF.

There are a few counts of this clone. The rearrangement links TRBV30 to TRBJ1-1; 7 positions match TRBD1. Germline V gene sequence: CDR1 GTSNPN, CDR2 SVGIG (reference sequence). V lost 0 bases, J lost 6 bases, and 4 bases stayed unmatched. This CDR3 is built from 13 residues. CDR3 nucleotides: TGTGCCTGGAGTGTTCAGGGGGTGGCTGAAGCTTTCTTT. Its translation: CAWSVQGVAEAFF.

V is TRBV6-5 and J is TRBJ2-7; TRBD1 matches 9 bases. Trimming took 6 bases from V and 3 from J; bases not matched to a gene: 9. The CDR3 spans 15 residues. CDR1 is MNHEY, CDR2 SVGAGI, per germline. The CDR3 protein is CASSRTDRGDYEQYF. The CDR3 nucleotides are TGTGCCAGCAGCCGTACTGACAGGGGGGACTACGAGCAGTACTTC.